The 3 T cell receptor beta chains below all came from one sample that was sequenced in a study of T-cell memory formation after mild COVID-19. TCRdb re-called the 5' RACE reads through MiXCR, storing one row per CDR3 protein. The data show hundreds of thousands of distinct CDR3 sequences, with about a sixth seen just once and about 12% held by the top ten. Sequences were obtained from PBMCs or a T cell subset sorted from them (not recorded which). The receptors were gathered from an adult woman who had mild COVID-19 (a few samples of this study predate the infection). Cell type and time point are not known.

This chain joins TRBV12-3 or TRBV12-4 and TRBJ1-1; D gene ambiguous. CDR3 length: 16 residues. The germline V and J ends were trimmed by 5 bases and 3 bases, with 19 bases remaining between them. The CDR3 spells CASSAPRQLRDTEAFF. In DNA form, the CDR3 reads TGTGCCAGCAGTGCCCCGCGGCAGCTGAGAGACACTGAAGCTTTCTTT.

J is TRBJ2-3 and V is TRBV12-3 or TRBV12-4, with TRBD1 as a possible D gene (5 bases). The germline V and J ends were trimmed by 2 bases and 6 bases, with 15 bases remaining between them. CDR3 length: 15 residues. The CDR3 loop reads CASSLLSGPTDTQYF. CDR3 nucleotides: TGTGCCAGCAGTTTATTGTCAGGGCCCACGGATACGCAGTATTTT.

This clonotype was recorded a few times. The V gene is TRBV20-1, the J gene TRBJ1-1, with D tentatively TRBD1 (5 bases). The ends were cut back, 2 bases at V and 1 base at J, with 11 bases in the middle. Germline-derived CDR1 and CDR2 are DFQATT and SNEGSKA (reference sequence). The CDR3 loop spans 14 amino acids. CDR3 sequence (DNA): TGCAGTGCTAGAATCAGGGAGGGGAACACTGAAGCTTTCTTT. This sequence encodes CSARIREGNTEAFF.